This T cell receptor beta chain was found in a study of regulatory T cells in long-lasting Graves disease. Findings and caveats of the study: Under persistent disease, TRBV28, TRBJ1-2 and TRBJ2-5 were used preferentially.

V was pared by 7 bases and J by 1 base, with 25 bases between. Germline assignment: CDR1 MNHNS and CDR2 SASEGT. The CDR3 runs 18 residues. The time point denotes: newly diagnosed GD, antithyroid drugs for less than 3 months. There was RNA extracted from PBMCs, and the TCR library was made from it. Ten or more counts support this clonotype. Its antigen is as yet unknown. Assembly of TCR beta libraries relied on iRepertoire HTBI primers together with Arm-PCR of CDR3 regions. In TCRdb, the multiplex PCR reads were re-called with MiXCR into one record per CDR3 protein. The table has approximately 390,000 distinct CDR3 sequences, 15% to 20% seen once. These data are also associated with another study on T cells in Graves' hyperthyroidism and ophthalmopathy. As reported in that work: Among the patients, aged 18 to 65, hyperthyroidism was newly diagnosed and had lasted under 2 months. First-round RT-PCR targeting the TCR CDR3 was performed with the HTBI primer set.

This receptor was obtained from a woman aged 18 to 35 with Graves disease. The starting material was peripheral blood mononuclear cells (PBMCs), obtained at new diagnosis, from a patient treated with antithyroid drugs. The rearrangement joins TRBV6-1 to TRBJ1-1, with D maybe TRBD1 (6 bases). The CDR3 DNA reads TGTGCCAGCACCTACGGGCCTATACAGGGTAGGGAGAACACTGAAGCTTTCTTT. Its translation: CASTYGPIQGRENTEAFF.